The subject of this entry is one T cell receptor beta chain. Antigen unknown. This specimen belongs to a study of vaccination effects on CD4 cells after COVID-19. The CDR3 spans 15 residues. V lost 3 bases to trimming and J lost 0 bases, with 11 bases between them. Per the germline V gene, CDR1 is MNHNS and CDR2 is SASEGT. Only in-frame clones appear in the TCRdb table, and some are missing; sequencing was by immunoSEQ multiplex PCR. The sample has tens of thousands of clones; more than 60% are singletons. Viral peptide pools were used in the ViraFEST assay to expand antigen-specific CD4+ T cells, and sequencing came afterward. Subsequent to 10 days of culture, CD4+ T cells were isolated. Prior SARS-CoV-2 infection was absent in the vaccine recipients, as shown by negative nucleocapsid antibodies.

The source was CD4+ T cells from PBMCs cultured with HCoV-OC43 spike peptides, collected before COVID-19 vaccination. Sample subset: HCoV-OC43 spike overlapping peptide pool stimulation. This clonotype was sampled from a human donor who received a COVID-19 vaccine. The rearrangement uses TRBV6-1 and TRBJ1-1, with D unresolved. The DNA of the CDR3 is TGTGCCAGCAGTGATAACTACGGAATGAACACTGAAGCTTTCTTT. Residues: CASSDNYGMNTEAFF.